Listed below are T cell receptor beta chains from one sample, sequenced in a study of CD8 T cells in ankylosing spondylitis. TCRdb recomputed calls from the 5' RACE reads with MiXCR, one row per CDR3 protein. The profile shows roughly 180,000 distinct CDR3 sequences, approximately 10% of them singletons. The material sequenced was blood, either unsorted or a sorted T cell fraction (not recorded which). The receptors stem from a female donor with ankylosing spondylitis or in good health (not recorded which). The CDR3 runs from the conserved cysteine through the conserved F or W. D genes are given only for firm matches. The size of a clone is reported for some rows only, either as once, few or many, or as a class for expanded clones.

v_call: TRBV5-5; d_call: .; clone_size: many; j_call: TRBJ1-1; cdr3_aa: CASSLVVNTEAFF; cdr3_nt: TGTGCCAGCAGCTTGGTTGTTAACACTGAAGCTTTCTTT
v_call: TRBV28; d_call: TRBD1; clone_size: few; j_call: TRBJ1-2; cdr3_aa: CASSRTGGFGNGYTF; cdr3_nt: TGTGCCAGCAGTCGGACAGGGGGCTTTGGAAATGGCTACACCTTC
v_call: TRBV12-3/TRBV12-4; d_call: .; clone_size: few; j_call: TRBJ2-5; cdr3_aa: CASSLVAHETQYF; cdr3_nt: TGTGCCAGCAGTTTAGTAGCCCATGAGACCCAGTACTTC
v_call: TRBV7-3; d_call: TRBD1; clone_size: few; j_call: TRBJ2-5; cdr3_aa: CASSPGTGSLETQYF; cdr3_nt: TGTGCCAGCAGCCCCGGGACAGGGTCTCTGGAGACCCAGTACTTC
v_call: TRBV29-1; d_call: .; clone_size: many; j_call: TRBJ2-7; cdr3_aa: CSVEAADGQFSYEQYF; cdr3_nt: TGCAGCGTTGAAGCCGCGGACGGACAATTCTCCTACGAGCAGTACTTC
v_call: TRBV20-1; d_call: TRBD2; clone_size: many; j_call: TRBJ2-1; cdr3_aa: CSARDPRTSGIYNEQFF; cdr3_nt: TGCAGTGCTAGAGATCCCCGGACTAGCGGGATCTACAATGAGCAGTTCTTC
v_call: TRBV5-6; d_call: TRBD1; clone_size: few; j_call: TRBJ2-6; cdr3_aa: CASSHEGGVSGANVLTF; cdr3_nt: TGTGCCAGCAGCCACGAAGGGGGCGTATCTGGGGCCAACGTCCTGACTTTC
v_call: TRBV4-3; d_call: .; clone_size: .; j_call: TRBJ2-7; cdr3_aa: CASSQDRGVSYEQYF; cdr3_nt: TGCGCCAGCAGCCAAGACCGCGGCGTGAGCTACGAGCAGTACTTC
v_call: TRBV5-4; d_call: .; clone_size: once; j_call: TRBJ2-7; cdr3_aa: CASGADSYEQYF; cdr3_nt: TGTGCCAGCGGGGCAGACTCCTACGAGCAGTACTTC
v_call: TRBV24-1; d_call: TRBD2; clone_size: .; j_call: TRBJ2-1; cdr3_aa: CATSNPGTSGYNEQFF; cdr3_nt: TGTGCCACCAGTAATCCCGGGACTAGCGGCTACAATGAGCAGTTCTTC
v_call: TRBV6-2/TRBV6-3; d_call: TRBD1; clone_size: many; j_call: TRBJ2-3; cdr3_aa: CASSYRDRMGDTQYF; cdr3_nt: TGTGCCAGCAGTTATCGGGACAGGATGGGAGATACGCAGTATTTT
v_call: TRBV27; d_call: .; clone_size: .; j_call: TRBJ1-6; cdr3_aa: CASSPHWTRKNSPLHF; cdr3_nt: TGTGCCAGCAGTCCCCACTGGACACGTAAGAATTCACCCCTCCACTTT
v_call: TRBV29-1; d_call: TRBD1; clone_size: many; j_call: TRBJ2-7; cdr3_aa: CSVEIVGDRHYEQYF; cdr3_nt: TGCAGCGTTGAAATTGTTGGGGACAGACATTACGAGCAGTACTTC
v_call: TRBV7-6; d_call: .; clone_size: few; j_call: TRBJ2-1; cdr3_aa: CASSPISSGYNEQFF; cdr3_nt: TGTGCCAGCAGCCCCATTTCCTCAGGCTACAATGAGCAGTTCTTC
v_call: TRBV4-3; d_call: .; clone_size: .; j_call: TRBJ1-1; cdr3_aa: CASSPGRQLNTEAFF; cdr3_nt: TGCGCCAGCAGCCCCGGAAGACAACTAAACACTGAAGCTTTCTTT
v_call: TRBV7-2; d_call: .; clone_size: .; j_call: TRBJ2-1; cdr3_aa: CASSPQGDGNEQFF; cdr3_nt: TGTGCCAGCAGCCCCCAGGGAGACGGCAATGAGCAGTTCTTC
v_call: TRBV6-1; d_call: .; clone_size: .; j_call: TRBJ1-4; cdr3_aa: CASSPREGTWAKLFF; cdr3_nt: TGTGCCAGCAGTCCCAGGGAAGGAACATGGGCAAAACTGTTTTTT
v_call: TRBV12-3/TRBV12-4; d_call: TRBD2; clone_size: .; j_call: TRBJ2-7; cdr3_aa: CASSPLAGGYEQYF; cdr3_nt: TGTGCCAGCAGCCCCCTAGCGGGAGGCTACGAGCAGTACTTC
v_call: TRBV27; d_call: .; clone_size: few; j_call: TRBJ1-1; cdr3_aa: CASSLGTYSEAFF; cdr3_nt: TGTGCCAGCAGTTTGGGGACCTACAGTGAAGCTTTCTTT
v_call: TRBV29-1; d_call: TRBD2; clone_size: many; j_call: TRBJ2-1; cdr3_aa: CSVDGGSSYNEQFF; cdr3_nt: TGCAGCGTTGACGGCGGGAGCTCCTACAATGAGCAGTTCTTC
v_call: TRBV29-1; d_call: TRBD1; clone_size: .; j_call: TRBJ2-7; cdr3_aa: CSVNGQGYEQYF; cdr3_nt: TGCAGCGTTAACGGACAGGGGTACGAGCAGTACTTC
v_call: TRBV14; d_call: .; clone_size: .; j_call: TRBJ2-3; cdr3_aa: CASSQGSGVRDTQYF; cdr3_nt: TGTGCCAGCAGCCAAGGGTCGGGAGTACGGGATACGCAGTATTTT
v_call: TRBV7-3; d_call: .; clone_size: once; j_call: TRBJ2-3; cdr3_aa: CASSGQITHTQYF; cdr3_nt: TGTGCCAGCTCGGGGCAGATCACACATACGCAGTATTTT
v_call: TRBV20-1; d_call: TRBD2; clone_size: many; j_call: TRBJ2-7; cdr3_aa: CSARGGEGLYEQYF; cdr3_nt: TGCAGTGCTAGAGGGGGGGAGGGACTCTACGAGCAGTACTTC
v_call: TRBV15; d_call: TRBD2; clone_size: .; j_call: TRBJ2-3; cdr3_aa: CATSGFSGRTSFTDTQYF; cdr3_nt: TGTGCCACCAGCGGTTTTAGCGGGAGGACATCTTTCACAGATACGCAGTATTTT
v_call: TRBV24-1; d_call: .; clone_size: .; j_call: TRBJ2-1; cdr3_aa: CATSDETGRDGVAYNEQFF; cdr3_nt: TGTGCCACCAGTGACGAGACAGGAAGGGATGGGGTGGCCTACAATGAGCAGTTCTTC
v_call: TRBV29-1; d_call: TRBD2; clone_size: many; j_call: TRBJ2-7; cdr3_aa: CSILTMTSGRSNEQYF; cdr3_nt: TGCAGCATACTAACCATGACTAGCGGGAGATCGAACGAGCAGTACTTC
v_call: TRBV9; d_call: TRBD2; clone_size: .; j_call: TRBJ2-5; cdr3_aa: CASSQRRGTSGLPQETQYF; cdr3_nt: TGTGCCAGCAGCCAGAGGAGGGGGACTAGCGGATTGCCCCAAGAGACCCAGTACTTC
v_call: TRBV7-9; d_call: TRBD2; clone_size: many; j_call: TRBJ2-2; cdr3_aa: CASSLRPSGPTGELFF; cdr3_nt: TGTGCCAGCAGCTTAAGGCCTAGCGGGCCCACCGGGGAGCTGTTTTTT
v_call: TRBV9; d_call: .; clone_size: few; j_call: TRBJ2-3; cdr3_aa: CASSVGLQDTQYF; cdr3_nt: TGTGCCAGCAGCGTAGGCTTGCAGGATACGCAGTATTTT
v_call: TRBV29-1; d_call: TRBD1; clone_size: .; j_call: TRBJ1-1; cdr3_aa: CSATQGMNTEAFF; cdr3_nt: TGCAGCGCTACACAGGGGATGAACACTGAAGCTTTCTTT
v_call: TRBV5-1; d_call: .; clone_size: few; j_call: TRBJ2-2; cdr3_aa: CASSLGAITGELFF; cdr3_nt: TGCGCCAGCAGCTTAGGAGCCATTACCGGGGAGCTGTTTTTT
v_call: TRBV4-3; d_call: .; clone_size: .; j_call: TRBJ2-5; cdr3_aa: CASSQESDSQETQYF; cdr3_nt: TGCGCCAGCAGCCAAGAAAGCGACAGCCAAGAGACCCAGTACTTC
v_call: TRBV27; d_call: .; clone_size: many; j_call: TRBJ2-1; cdr3_aa: CASSPPGSLSNEQFF; cdr3_nt: TGTGCCAGCAGTCCCCCGGGTAGTCTTAGCAATGAGCAGTTCTTC
v_call: TRBV7-8; d_call: .; clone_size: .; j_call: TRBJ2-4; cdr3_aa: CASSQYSGYKGNIQYF; cdr3_nt: TGTGCCAGCAGCCAATACAGTGGTTATAAAGGAAACATTCAGTACTTC
v_call: TRBV19; d_call: .; clone_size: .; j_call: TRBJ2-1; cdr3_aa: CASSIWAPKVNEQFF; cdr3_nt: TGTGCCAGTAGTATTTGGGCCCCGAAGGTCAATGAGCAGTTCTTC
v_call: TRBV20-1; d_call: TRBD2; clone_size: .; j_call: TRBJ2-2; cdr3_aa: CSARDGTSDTGELFF; cdr3_nt: TGCAGTGCTAGAGATGGGACTAGCGACACCGGGGAGCTGTTTTTT
v_call: TRBV15; d_call: .; clone_size: .; j_call: TRBJ1-5; cdr3_aa: CATSRALKNQPQHF; cdr3_nt: TGTGCCACCAGCAGAGCCCTTAAAAATCAGCCCCAGCATTTT
v_call: TRBV20-1; d_call: TRBD2; clone_size: .; j_call: TRBJ2-7; cdr3_aa: CSARDVTSGATYEQYF; cdr3_nt: TGCAGTGCTAGAGATGTAACTAGCGGAGCTACCTACGAGCAGTACTTC
v_call: TRBV9; d_call: TRBD2; clone_size: .; j_call: TRBJ2-5; cdr3_aa: CASSVTGGPSETQYF; cdr3_nt: TGTGCCAGCAGCGTAACGGGAGGGCCCTCGGAGACCCAGTACTTC
v_call: TRBV10-3; d_call: TRBD1; clone_size: many; j_call: TRBJ2-1; cdr3_aa: CAIREQGLGNEQFF; cdr3_nt: TGTGCCATCCGGGAACAGGGGTTGGGCAATGAGCAGTTCTTC
v_call: TRBV27; d_call: TRBD2; clone_size: .; j_call: TRBJ2-7; cdr3_aa: CASKPGKRDILGEQYF; cdr3_nt: TGTGCCAGCAAGCCGGGGAAGCGGGATATACTGGGGGAGCAGTACTTC
v_call: TRBV5-1; d_call: TRBD1; clone_size: few; j_call: TRBJ2-1; cdr3_aa: CASSRGQGFYNEQFF; cdr3_nt: TGCGCCAGCAGCCGCGGACAGGGCTTCTACAATGAGCAGTTCTTC
v_call: TRBV6-1; d_call: TRBD1; clone_size: .; j_call: TRBJ1-4; cdr3_aa: CASSPGTGIVPNEKLFF; cdr3_nt: TGTGCCAGCAGCCCCGGGACAGGGATCGTCCCTAATGAAAAACTGTTTTTT
v_call: TRBV2; d_call: .; clone_size: .; j_call: TRBJ2-3; cdr3_aa: CASSEGRGTTDTQYF; cdr3_nt: TGTGCCAGCAGTGAGGGTCGGGGGACCACAGATACGCAGTATTTT
v_call: TRBV10-3; d_call: TRBD2; clone_size: few; j_call: TRBJ2-7; cdr3_aa: CAISEREGQYEQYF; cdr3_nt: TGTGCCATCAGTGAGCGGGAGGGCCAATACGAGCAGTACTTC
v_call: TRBV18; d_call: .; clone_size: .; j_call: TRBJ2-1; cdr3_aa: CASSQKRYDEQFF; cdr3_nt: TGTGCCAGCTCACAGAAAAGGTACGATGAGCAGTTCTTC
v_call: TRBV6-5; d_call: TRBD1; clone_size: many; j_call: TRBJ1-2; cdr3_aa: CASSYSTGGSEDGYGYTF; cdr3_nt: TGTGCCAGCAGTTACTCGACAGGGGGCTCGGAAGACGGCTATGGCTACACCTTC